The 20 T cell receptor beta chains given below trace back to one sample, sequenced in a study of beta chain features in type 1 diabetes. Overall study findings and caveats: In every one of the four CD4+ subsets, TCRB CDR3s were moderately but significantly shorter in Type 1 diabetes patients.

Expressed TCRB transcripts were sequenced after all isolated RNA was converted to cDNA. Sequencing used immunoSEQ multiplex PCR; TCRdb keeps in-frame clones, though not all of them. The sample includes about 150,000 clones, about 13% of them seen just once. No cognate antigen is known for these TCRs. Sample: central memory CD4+ T cells from blood. The receptor set was obtained from a man younger than 35 with type 1 diabetes.

V and J are TRBV7-8 and TRBJ2-7, with TRBD1 identical over 7 bases. Germline CDR1 is SGHVS and CDR2 is FQNEAQ. V was clipped by 5 bases and J by 3 bases; unmatched bases: 10. The CDR3 runs to 15 residues. CDR3 bases: TGTGCCAGCAGCCCCAACAGGGGAAAGGGCTACGAGCAGTACTTC. Its protein is CASSPNRGKGYEQYF.

The chain carries TRBV7-9 and TRBJ2-3; no firm D call. From germline, CDR1 is SEHNR and CDR2 FQNEAQ (reference sequence). The CDR3 covers 13 residues. Trimming cost V 8 bases and J 1 base, with 10 bases left between them. The CDR3 loop reads CASAPGGTDTQYF. Here the CDR3 DNA reads TGTGCCAGCGCGCCTGGTGGCACAGATACGCAGTATTTT.

This clone was counted a few times. The chain combines TRBV13 with TRBJ2-1; D remains ambiguous. Germline CDR1 is PRHDT and CDR2 is FYEKMQ (reference sequence). The CDR3 sequence is 18 residues long. V was pared by 4 bases and J by 2 bases, with 21 bases between. DNA of the CDR3: TGTGCCAGCAGCTCTCCATGGGCCCATCCTGAGACCTACAATGAGCAGTTCTTC. Protein sequence: CASSSPWAHPETYNEQFF.

The rearrangement links TRBV2 to TRBJ1-6; 7 bases fit TRBD1. Per the germline V gene, CDR1 is SNHLY and CDR2 is FYNNEI. The CDR3 loop spans 15 amino acids. J gave up 8 bases and V 4 bases, and 8 bases lay outside the gene matches. The CDR3 DNA sequence: TGTGCCAGCAGTGCCCAGACAGGGCAGGATTCACCCCTCCACTTT. Its protein is CASSAQTGQDSPLHF.

The rearrangement uses TRBV20-1 and TRBJ2-7; D unresolved. Trimming removed 0 bases at V and 8 bases at J, with 8 bases between. The CDR3 spans 11 residues. Germline CDR1 and CDR2: DFQATT and SNEGSKA (reference sequence). CDR3 loop: CSARDHPQQYF. The DNA for the CDR3 is TGCAGTGCTAGAGACCACCCACAGCAGTACTTC.

In its sample, this clone was seen a few times. Mismatch with germline at one junction end may stem from a read error. V is TRBV7-7 and J is TRBJ2-7; the D call may be TRBD1 or TRBD2 (5 bases each). CDR1 SSHAT and CDR2 FNYEAQ come from the germline V gene (reference sequence). The CDR3 contains 13 residues. The CDR3 coding sequence is TGTGCTAGCAGCTTAGGGACGGACCGCGAGCAGTACTTC. It yields the protein CASSLGTDREQYF.

This clone was observed a few times. This chain joins TRBV6-1 and TRBJ1-5; 9 bases agree with TRBD1. The CDR3 sequence is 13 residues long. Trimming cost V 8 bases and J 7 bases; bases outside gene matches: 6. The V gene's germline CDR1 is MNHNS and CDR2 SASEGT. Here the CDR3 DNA reads TGTGCCAGCTTACAGGGGGCCGGGCAGCCCCAGCATTTT. This translates into CASLQGAGQPQHF.

In the case of this clone: This specimen includes other DNA sequences encoding the same CDR3. The chain joins TRBV30 to TRBJ1-1, with unresolved D. There are 13 residues in the CDR3. Germline V gives CDR1 GTSNPN, CDR2 SVGIG (reference sequence). V was shortened by 0 bases and J by 1 base, with 6 bases between the two germline ends. As DNA, the CDR3 is TGTGCCTGGAGTGTGTCTCAGAACACTGAAGCTTTCTTT. Its protein is CAWSVSQNTEAFF.

This clone was seen only a few times. The chain recombines TRBV18 with TRBJ1-5; D call uncertain. Germline V gene lookup returns CDR1 KGHSH and CDR2 LQKENI. The CDR3 has 12 residues. V gave up 4 bases and J gave up 8 bases, with 9 bases separating them. The CDR3 nucleotides read TGTGCCAGCTCACTCAATAGGGAGCCCCAGCATTTT. This translates into CASSLNREPQHF.

This chain connects TRBV5-6 to TRBJ1-1; D not certain. Looked up from germline, CDR1 is SGHDT and CDR2 is YYEEEE. The CDR3 extends over 14 amino acids. Between the trimmed V and J ends, which lost 4 bases and 5 bases, there was a span of 15 bases. CDR3 DNA sequence: TGTGCCAGCAGCCCGGGGTCGGGATGGACTGAAGCTTTCTTT. Amino acid sequence: CASSPGSGWTEAFF.

This chain uses TRBV2 with TRBJ1-5; no definite D call. The CDR3 extends over 15 amino acids. Germline V CDR1 and CDR2: SNHLY, FYNNEI. Trimming took 4 bases from V and 4 from J, leaving 14 bases between them. The CDR3 bases are TGTGCCAGCAGTGGCGACATCGTGGGGAATCAGCCCCAGCATTTT. Its protein is CASSGDIVGNQPQHF.

J is TRBJ2-3 and V is TRBV4-2; D is possibly TRBD1 (6 bases). Between the trimmed V and J ends, which lost 0 bases and 2 bases, there was a span of 15 bases. This CDR3 is 17 amino acids long. Germline values: CDR1 LGHNA, CDR2 YNFKEQ. Here the CDR3 DNA reads TGTGCCAGCAGCCAAGATTGGTCGCAGGGGCCCACAGATACGCAGTATTTT. Translation: CASSQDWSQGPTDTQYF.

This clone was found a few times. The chain uses TRBV18 and TRBJ1-4; a possible D gene is TRBD1 (5 bases). Germline loops: CDR1 KGHSH, CDR2 LQKENI. This CDR3 has 16 residues. V lost 4 bases and J 2 bases, leaving 14 bases between the germline ends. The CDR3, as DNA: TGTGCCAGCTCACTGGTCTCAGGGTCGACTAATGAAAAACTGTTTTTT. Translated: CASSLVSGSTNEKLFF.

This clone was picked up a small number of times. The chain combines TRBV4-2 with TRBJ2-5; TRBD1 is a possible D gene (5 bases). The CDR3 extends over 15 amino acids. V was pared by 2 bases and J by 5 bases, with 15 bases between. Germline V lookup: CDR1 LGHNA, CDR2 YNFKEQ. This CDR3 is CASSQSPQAEETQYF. CDR3 bases: TGTGCCAGCAGCCAAAGTCCACAGGCGGAGGAGACCCAGTACTTC.

This chain uses TRBV30 with TRBJ1-6, with TRBD1 matching over 7 bases. Trimming cost V 2 bases and J 0 bases; bases outside gene matches: 10. CDR3 length equals 18 residues. Germline CDR1 GTSNPN, CDR2 SVGIG (reference sequence). CDR3 sequence: CAWSPGQKSSSYNSPLHF. CDR3 DNA: TGTGCCTGGAGTCCGGGACAGAAGTCTAGCTCCTATAATTCACCCCTCCACTTT.

In this sample, this clone turned up a few times. The chain uses TRBV2 and TRBJ2-7; maybe TRBD1 (6 bases). Trimming shortened V by 4 bases and J by 4 bases, and 11 bases separated the two germline ends. The CDR3 runs 13 residues. Germline V gene sequence: CDR1 SNHLY, CDR2 FYNNEI. This CDR3 reads CASSGDRRYEQYF. The CDR3 coding sequence is TGTGCCAGCAGTGGAGACAGGCGATACGAGCAGTACTTC.

The chain links TRBV6-5 to TRBJ2-2, with D hard to call. The V end lost 6 bases, the J end lost 4 bases, and 6 bases lay between the germline ends. The CDR3 runs to 12 residues. The germline CDR1 and CDR2 sequences are MNHEY and SVGAGI. The CDR3 DNA sequence: TGTGCCAGCAGGCGAGGCACCGGGGAGCTGTTTTTT. This gives the protein CASRRGTGELFF.

This chain links TRBV7-2 with TRBJ1-2, with TRBD1 as a possible D gene (5 bases). From germline, CDR1 is SGHTA and CDR2 FQGNSA. Trimming stripped 5 bases from V and 11 bases from J, with 18 bases between. The CDR3 spans 13 residues. The CDR3 here is CASSRAGTGGYTF. DNA of the CDR3: TGTGCCAGCAGCCGCGCGGGGACTGGGGGTTACACCTTC. Full variable domain (missing parts from reference TRBV7-2 and TRBJ1-2): GAGVSQSPSNKVTEKGKDVELRCDPISGHTALYWYRQSLGQGLEFLIYFQGNSAPDKSGLPSDRFSAERTGGSVSTLTIQRTQQEDSAVYLCASSRAGTGGYTFGSGTRLTVV.

The J gene is TRBJ2-7, the V gene TRBV29-1; TRBD1 is a possible D gene (6 bases). Trimming pared 7 bases from V and 3 bases from J, leaving 16 bases between. Germline CDR1 reads SQVTM; CDR2 reads ANQGSEA. This CDR3 has 13 residues. The CDR3 is CSAATGLFYEQYF. The CDR3 region has the DNA TGCAGCGCGGCAACAGGGCTCTTCTACGAGCAGTACTTC.

This clone has a handful of counts. The CDR3 loop reads CASASSYEQYF. CDR3 bases: TGTGCCAGCGCATCTTCGTACGAGCAGTACTTC. J is TRBJ2-7 and V is TRBV2, with no clear D. This CDR3 region has 11 residues. V shed 8 bases and J shed 4 bases, with 9 bases lying between them. Per the germline V gene, CDR1 is SNHLY and CDR2 is FYNNEI.